The present entry profiles one T cell receptor (beta chain) with its context. This record comes from a study of blood T cell repertoires in COVID-19. Method: immunoSEQ multiplex PCR; TCRdb's copy keeps in-frame clones and lacks some. The sample has a few hundred thousand clones; approximately 90% are singletons. The CDR3 is made up of 16 amino acids. The ends lost 0 bases at V and 6 bases at J; junction bases unmatched: 8. Germline V gene sequence: CDR1 SGDLS, CDR2 YYNGEE. J is TRBJ2-1 and V is TRBV9; the match to TRBD2 covers 8 bases. Sequenced sample: PBMCs or T cells enriched from blood (not recorded which). The receptor was derived from a woman aged 18-30 years who had recovered from COVID-19. Written as DNA, the CDR3 is TGTGCCAGCAGCGTAGTTGGGCTAGCGGGCTCCAATGAGCAGTTCTTC. This codes for CASSVVGLAGSNEQFF. Using reference TRBV9 and TRBJ2-1 for the parts outside the CDR3, the full variable domain is DSGVTQTPKHLITATGQRVTLRCSPRSGDLSVYWYQQSLDQGLQFLIQYYNGEERAKGNILERFSAQQFPDLHSELNLSSLELGDSALYFCASSVVGLAGSNEQFFGPGTRLTVL.